These 32 T cell receptor beta chains originate from one sample sequenced in a study of T cells in Graves' hyperthyroidism and ophthalmopathy. Amplification of TCR beta CDR3 regions was performed using RNA transcripts as template. HTBI primers drove first-round RT-PCR of the TCR CDR3. TCRdb fed the multiplex PCR reads into MiXCR, producing one record per CDR3 protein. The repertoire has over 450,000 distinct CDR3 sequences, approximately 15% of them found once; the top ten carry 15% to 20%. The sample taken for sequencing was blood. The receptors stem from a woman between 18 and 29 years old with Graves' hyperthyroidism.

In its sample, this clonotype was seen a few times. The genes are TRBV4-2 and TRBJ1-5; TRBD1 matches at 9 bases. Germline V gives CDR1 LGHNA, CDR2 YNFKEQ. The CDR3 is 15 amino acids. The V and J ends lost 3 bases and 6 bases, in that order; junction bases with no gene match: 6. CDR3 region: CASSQEDRGGQPQHF. CDR3 nucleotide sequence: TGTGCCAGCAGCCAGGAGGACAGGGGAGGTCAGCCCCAGCATTTT.

This clonotype was seen at least ten times. This sequence joins TRBV12-3 or TRBV12-4 and TRBJ2-1; TRBD2 matches at 9 bases. V dropped 6 bases and J dropped 3; count of bases not matched to a gene: 21. The CDR3 loop spans 20 amino acids. CDR3 loop: CASSFRGIVIEREDYNEQFF. The CDR3 DNA follows: TGTGCCAGCAGCTTTCGTGGCATTGTAATCGAGCGGGAGGACTACAATGAGCAGTTCTTC.

This clonotype was seen a few times. V gene TRBV7-3 combines with J gene TRBJ2-1, with a possible D match to TRBD1 (6 bases). Looked up from germline, CDR1 is SGHTA and CDR2 is FQGTGA. The germline V and J ends were trimmed by 5 bases and 7 bases, with 15 bases remaining between them. The CDR3 length is 14 residues. The CDR3 DNA is TGTGCCAGCAGCCTACAGGGCGTTTTAAATGAGCAGTTCTTC. The encoded protein is CASSLQGVLNEQFF.

This clonotype was seen more than once but under ten times. The CDR3 loop is CSVEDRGREGYEQYF. The CDR3 DNA reads as TGCAGCGTTGAAGATCGGGGACGGGAGGGCTACGAGCAGTACTTC. The chain is built from TRBV29-1 and TRBJ2-7, with 8 bases identical to TRBD2. The V and J ends lost 0 bases and 3 bases, in that order; junction bases with no gene match: 7. Germline V CDR1 and CDR2: SQVTM, ANQGSEA. The CDR3 contains 15 residues.

This clonotype has ten or more counts. The V call is TRBV7-3, the J call TRBJ2-2, with D hard to call. This CDR3 has 15 amino acids. CDR1 and CDR2 from the germline V gene are SGHTA and FQGTGA. The V and J ends lost 2 bases and 1 base respectively, with 8 bases between them. The CDR3 sequence is CASSLAIGNTGELFF. Here the CDR3 DNA reads TGTGCCAGCAGCTTAGCTATAGGGAACACCGGGGAGCTGTTTTTT.

The table lists this clonotype with many counts. The chain recombines TRBV11-3 with TRBJ1-4; TRBD1 agrees at 9 bases. The germline V gene has CDR1 SGHNT and CDR2 YENEEA. The J segment lost 10 bases and the V segment lost 5 bases, leaving 11 bases of the junction unmatched. This CDR3 comprises 15 residues. CDR3 sequence (DNA): TGTGCCAGCAGCCCCCAATGGACAGGGGATGGAAAACTGTTTTTT. Translating gives CASSPQWTGDGKLFF.

On this clonotype: Without the conserved terminal phenylalanine or tryptophan, this CDR3 likely stems from a read error. The CDR3 DNA follows: TGTGCCAGCAGTCGGTCTAGCGGGAGTTACAATGAGCAGTTCTTA. It encodes CASSRSSGSYNEQFL. V is TRBV2 and J is TRBJ2-1; 10 bases agree with TRBD2. The germline gives CDR1 SNHLY, CDR2 FYNNEI. Trimming removed 5 bases from V and 4 bases from J; junction bases left unmatched: 5. The CDR3 is 15 amino acids.

In this sample, this clonotype turned up many times. The rearrangement links TRBV5-1 to TRBJ2-7, with 9 bases identical to TRBD1. Germline CDR1 reads SGHRS; CDR2 reads YFSETQ. This CDR3 spans 15 amino acids. After removal of 4 bases from V and 4 bases from J, the junction contained 9 bases not matched to a gene. CDR3 loop: CASSAPGQGVYEQYF. CDR3 in DNA: TGCGCCAGCAGCGCGCCGGGACAGGGAGTATACGAGCAGTACTTC.

This clonotype was recorded at least ten times. V is TRBV2 and J is TRBJ1-2; 9 nucleotides match TRBD1. The V segment lost 8 bases and the J segment 4 bases; nucleotides outside the gene matches: 11. Germline values: CDR1 SNHLY, CDR2 FYNNEI. The CDR3 has 15 residues. The CDR3 nucleotides are TGTGCCAGCGTTGGACAGGGGTGGTCCCTCTATGGCTACACCTTC. It codes for CASVGQGWSLYGYTF.

This clonotype came up a few times. This may stem from a read error, because a much larger clone lies one nucleotide away. V usage is TRBV27 and J usage is TRBJ1-3; D not resolved. Germline loops: CDR1 MNHEY, CDR2 SMNVEV (reference sequence). The CDR3 runs 14 residues. The CDR3, as DNA: TGTGTCAGCAGTTTACGAAGCTCTGGAAACACCATATATTTT. Its protein product is CVSSLRSSGNTIYF.

This clonotype was recorded a few times. The chain joins TRBV29-1 to TRBJ2-5, with D possibly matching TRBD1 (5 bases). Trimming took off 5 bases at V and 3 bases at J, with 16 bases between the two ends. Germline V gene sequence: CDR1 SQVTM, CDR2 ANQGSEA. This CDR3 has 14 residues. CDR3 region: CSVKPGWGEETQYF. The CDR3 DNA reads TGCAGCGTTAAGCCAGGGTGGGGCGAAGAGACCCAGTACTTC.

In this sample, this clonotype turned up a few times. A read error is possible here, since a much larger clone lies one base away. The chain has TRBV12-3 or TRBV12-4 and TRBJ2-1, with D maybe TRBD2 (5 bases). The CDR3 has 12 amino acids. This CDR3 reads CASSILVVERFF. CDR3 nucleotides: TGTGCCAGCAGTATACTAGTTGTTGAGCGGTTCTTC.

There are a few counts of this clonotype. V gene TRBV15 combines with J gene TRBJ2-7; D remains ambiguous. This CDR3 is 12 amino acids long. From germline, CDR1 is LNHNV and CDR2 YYDKDF (reference sequence). V was pared by 5 bases and J by 4 bases, with 9 bases between. The CDR3 sequence: CATSRLGYEQYF. In DNA form, the CDR3 reads TGTGCCACCAGCCGACTCGGATACGAGCAGTACTTC. The full variable domain, its missing parts supplied by reference TRBV15 and TRBJ2-7, is DAMVIQNPRYQVTQFGKPVTLSCSQTLNHNVMYWYQQKSSQAPKLLFHYYDKDFNNEADTPDNFQSRRPNTSFCFLDIRSPGLGDTAMYLCATSRLGYEQYFGPGTRLTVT.

This clonotype was counted many times. The genes are TRBV15 and TRBJ1-2; D is uncertain. The germline CDR1 and CDR2 sequences are LNHNV and YYDKDF (reference sequence). The ends were cut back, 2 bases at V and 0 bases at J, with 10 bases in the middle. The CDR3 length is 15 residues. CDR3 in DNA: TGTGCCACCAGCAGAACGGGCAACCCTAACTATGGCTACACCTTC. This encodes CATSRTGNPNYGYTF.

This clonotype was observed many times. This chain joins TRBV2 and TRBJ1-2; no reliable D call. In germline, CDR1 is SNHLY, CDR2 FYNNEI. The V end was cut by 5 bases, the J end by 0 bases, with 7 bases between. CDR3 length equals 13 residues. The CDR3 DNA reads TGTGCCAGCAGTCTTAGTGCTAACTATGGCTACACCTTC. Protein sequence: CASSLSANYGYTF.

There are a few counts of this clonotype. No conserved phenylalanine or tryptophan ends this CDR3, so it is likely a read error. J is TRBJ1-1 and V is TRBV2; D is uncertain. Per germline, CDR1 SNHLY and CDR2 FYNNEI. The CDR3 consists of 14 residues. V was clipped by 1 base and J by 1 base, with 7 bases between them. CDR3 region: CASSEVGRNTEAFS. The CDR3, as DNA: TGTGCCAGCAGTGAAGTAGGCCGGAACACTGAAGCTTTCTCT.

The J gene is TRBJ2-7, the V gene TRBV2, with 11 bases matching TRBD2. This CDR3 has 15 amino acids. Germline CDR1 and CDR2: SNHLY and FYNNEI. With 7 bases clipped from V and 3 bases from J, the junction kept 8 bases outside the gene matches. The CDR3 reads CASNHKLAGDYEQYF. CDR3 coding DNA: TGTGCCAGCAACCACAAACTAGCGGGAGACTACGAGCAGTACTTC.

For this clonotype: This may be a read error: a much more frequent sequence differs by one nucleotide. The chain is built from TRBV24-1 and TRBJ2-1; 12 bases are shared with TRBD2. This CDR3 has 18 amino acids. Germline-derived CDR1 and CDR2 are KGHDR and SFDVKD. CDR3 sequence (DNA): TGTGCCACCAGTGGTGGACTAGCGGGACCATTCTCCTACAATGGGCAGTTCTTC. Translated: CATSGGLAGPFSYNGQFF.

This clonotype has ten or more counts. This chain's CDR3 is CASSIGTDQRWDTQYF. In DNA, the CDR3 is TGCGCCAGCAGTATAGGGACAGACCAAAGGTGGGATACGCAGTATTTT. The genes are TRBV5-1 and TRBJ2-3, with 7 bases aligning to TRBD1. Germline loops: CDR1 SGHRS, CDR2 YFSETQ. With V trimmed by 5 bases and J by 6 bases, 15 bases remained unmatched. This CDR3 spans 16 amino acids.

This chain connects TRBV19 to TRBJ1-1; D is unclear. The CDR3 is made up of 13 amino acids. Germline V gene data show CDR1 as LNHDA and CDR2 as SQIVND (reference sequence). V was trimmed by 0 bases and J by 3 bases, leaving 5 bases between them. CDR3 loop: CASSIDKDTEAFF. CDR3 nucleotide sequence: TGTGCCAGTAGTATAGATAAGGACACTGAAGCTTTCTTT.

V usage is TRBV20-1 and J usage is TRBJ1-1, with D possibly TRBD1 on 6 matching bases. CDR3 length: 11 amino acids. V lost 5 bases, J lost 4 bases, and 8 bases lay in between. Germline V lookup: CDR1 DFQATT, CDR2 SNEGSKA (reference sequence). The CDR3 nucleotides read TGCAGTGCTTCACAGGGCACTGAAGCTTTCTTT. Protein sequence: CSASQGTEAFF.

The gene calls are TRBV11-1 and TRBJ2-1; TRBD2 matches at 7 bases. There are 18 residues in the CDR3. Germline V gene data show CDR1 as SGHAT and CDR2 as FQDESV (reference sequence). Unmatched junction bases numbered 19, after V lost 3 bases and J lost 8 bases. The CDR3 bases are TGTGCCAGCAGCTTCAGGACTACCTACGGCGGGAGCAAGGATGAGCAGTTCTTC. Encoded protein: CASSFRTTYGGSKDEQFF.

This clonotype appeared many times. The rearrangement links TRBV6-5 to TRBJ2-1; 9 positions match TRBD2. In germline, CDR1 is MNHEY, CDR2 SVGAGI. CDR3 length equals 16 residues. With 1 base clipped from V and 1 base from J, the junction kept 2 bases outside the gene matches. The CDR3 loop reads CASSYLAGESYNEQFF. The CDR3 bases are TGTGCCAGCAGTTACTTAGCGGGAGAGTCCTACAATGAGCAGTTCTTC.

This clonotype was seen ten or more times. The chain couples TRBV28 to TRBJ2-4; D may be TRBD1 (6 bases). Trimming removed 6 bases at V and 0 bases at J, with 24 bases between. The CDR3 runs 19 residues. Germline CDR1 MDHEN, CDR2 SYDVKM. The CDR3 here is CASSPPGYRQGLAKNIQYF. CDR3 nucleotide sequence: TGTGCCAGCAGCCCCCCCGGGTATCGGCAGGGGCTAGCCAAAAACATTCAGTACTTC. Complete variable domain (other parts from reference TRBV28 and TRBJ2-4): DVKVTQSSRYLVKRTGEKVFLECVQDMDHENMFWYRQDPGLGLRLIYFSYDVKMKEKGDIPEGYSVSREKKERFSLILESASTNQTSMYLCASSPPGYRQGLAKNIQYFGAGTRLSVL.

This clonotype came up many times. The V gene is TRBV2, the J gene TRBJ2-7; D is possibly TRBD1 (6 bases). V shed 7 bases and J shed 1 base, with 17 bases lying between them. CDR1 and CDR2 (germline): SNHLY, FYNNEI. The length of the CDR3 is 15 residues. CDR3 amino acids: CASKGGRQESYEQYF. CDR3 DNA: TGTGCCAGCAAAGGTGGAAGACAGGAATCCTACGAGCAGTACTTC.

This clonotype was counted ten times or more. The chain uses TRBV3-1 and TRBJ2-7, with D possibly TRBD2 on 6 matching bases. This CDR3 spans 16 amino acids. Trimming stripped 0 bases from V and 2 bases from J, with 14 bases between. Germline CDR1 and CDR2: LGHDT and YNNKEL (reference sequence). The CDR3 DNA is TGTGCCAGCAGCCAAGAAGGAGGGATTAGCCCCTACGAGCAGTACTTC. It specifies CASSQEGGISPYEQYF.

This clonotype was counted many times. The chain links TRBV2 to TRBJ2-5; 7 bases map to TRBD2. This CDR3 is built from 14 residues. After removal of 8 bases from V and 5 bases from J, the junction contained 11 bases not matched to a gene. The germline V gene has CDR1 SNHLY and CDR2 FYNNEI. The CDR3 DNA follows: TGTGCCAGCCACTGGGGAGGGCCTAAGGAGACCCAGTACTTC. It yields the protein CASHWGGPKETQYF.

Ten or more counts support this clonotype. The CDR3 protein is CASSFGWREGHNEQFF. The CDR3, as DNA: TGTGCCAGCAGTTTTGGGTGGCGGGAGGGCCACAATGAGCAGTTCTTC. V gene TRBV27 combines with J gene TRBJ2-1; TRBD2 matches 9 bases. CDR3 length: 16 amino acids. The J segment lost 5 bases and the V segment lost 3 bases, leaving 8 bases of the junction unmatched. From germline, CDR1 is MNHEY and CDR2 SMNVEV (reference sequence).

The table lists this clonotype with a few counts. V usage is TRBV18 and J usage is TRBJ2-7, with D possibly being TRBD2 (6 bases). The germline V and J ends were trimmed by 3 bases and 1 base, with 7 bases remaining between them. The CDR3 has 13 amino acids. From germline, CDR1 is KGHSH and CDR2 LQKENI. CDR3 sequence: CASSPGGSYEQYV. In DNA, the CDR3 is TGTGCCAGCTCACCCGGAGGGTCCTACGAGCAGTACGTC.

The chain employs TRBV14 and TRBJ1-1, with 9 bases that match TRBD1. Germline assignment: CDR1 SGHDN and CDR2 FVKESK. The CDR3 has 16 residues. J was trimmed by 2 bases and V by 4 bases; bases with no gene match: 8. CDR3 DNA sequence: TGTGCCAGCAGCCCGCTGGGGGGACAGGGAAACACTGAAGCTTTCTTT. As protein: CASSPLGGQGNTEAFF.

The table lists this clonotype with many counts. The chain joins TRBV5-1 to TRBJ2-1, with 13 bases identical to TRBD2. The germline CDR1 and CDR2 sequences are SGHRS and YFSETQ. This CDR3 is built from 17 residues. The V segment lost 3 bases and the J segment 6 bases; nucleotides outside the gene matches: 9. The CDR3 loop reads CASSSPGLAGTRNEQFF. CDR3 bases: TGCGCCAGCAGCTCTCCGGGACTAGCGGGAACTCGCAATGAGCAGTTCTTC.

This clonotype was observed at least ten times. The gene calls are TRBV2 and TRBJ1-5; D remains ambiguous. CDR1 is SNHLY, CDR2 FYNNEI, per germline. The CDR3 runs 13 residues. V was trimmed by 7 bases and J by 4 bases, leaving 11 bases between them. The DNA for the CDR3 is TGTGCCAGCAATTGGGAAGAGAATCAGCCCCAGCATTTT. This codes for CASNWEENQPQHF.